The 3 T cell receptor beta chains below come from one sample, sequenced in a study of blood T cell repertoires in COVID-19 (dated by TCRdb to between 2020 and 2021). The library came from the immunoSEQ multiplex PCR assay. TCRdb retrieved this table from immuneACCESS and kept in-frame rearrangements only. Not all clones are present; in checked studies, unresolved V genes account for under half, and no reason is known for the remainder. This sample gives 60,000 to 65,000 clones in total; 65% to 85% of them show up just once. The ten largest clones add up to about 20% of the sample. The sample consisted of peripheral blood. The source is an elderly woman with active or convalescent COVID-19.

For the CDR3, the DNA is TGCGCCAGCAGCTTGGCTGGGGGCTACTCTGGAAACACCATATATTTT. It is translated as CASSLAGGYSGNTIYF. The genes are TRBV5-1 and TRBJ1-3; tentatively, D is TRBD1 (6 bases). CDR3 length: 16 residues. V was shortened by 0 bases and J by 0 bases, with 10 bases between the two germline ends. Germline CDR1 and CDR2: SGHRS and YFSETQ.

The chain joins TRBV20-1 to TRBJ2-5, with D perhaps matching TRBD2 (6 bases). Germline CDR1 and CDR2: DFQATT and SNEGSKA (reference sequence). This CDR3 is 14 amino acids long. V lost 3 bases to trimming and J lost 0 bases, with 11 bases between them. This CDR3 reads CSASLAGYQETQYF. DNA of the CDR3: TGCAGTGCTAGTCTGGCGGGGTACCAAGAGACCCAGTACTTC.

The genes are TRBV21-1 and TRBJ1-6; TRBD1, the D gene given by the table, was not confirmed from the DNA. TRBV21-1 is noted as a pseudogene. The length of the CDR3 is 16 residues. The DNA of the CDR3 is TGTGCCAGCAGCATAGATACAGGGGGCGTCAATTCACCCCTCCACTTT. Protein sequence: CASSIDTGGVNSPLHF.